The present T cell receptor beta chain was sequenced within a study of CD8 T cells in Susac syndrome. The RNA input was roughly 0.45 to 1 ug, and it was reverse transcribed with random hexamers. Each CDR3 protein is one row after TCRdb ran MiXCR on the immunoSEQ multiplex PCR reads. Of approximately 130,000 distinct CDR3 sequences in the sample, about 90% were seen once. The germline CDR1 and CDR2 sequences are KGHDR and SFDVKD. Trimming took off 0 bases at V and 6 bases at J, with 8 bases between the two ends. CDR3 length equals 14 residues. This rearrangement joins TRBV24-1 to TRBJ2-1; D might be TRBD1 (5 bases). The TCR originated in a human donor with multiple sclerosis. The sequenced sample was CD8+ T cells from PBMCs. Here the CDR3 DNA reads TGTGCCACCAGTGATTTGGCAGGGTCCAATGAGCAGTTCTTC. Its translation: CATSDLAGSNEQFF.